This TCR beta chain emerged from a study of cytomegalovirus exposure and HLA in healthy donors. Background on the study: Early on, a data release was issued that held approximately 92 million unique TCRs from HLA-typed donors.

As concerns this clone: The target antigen is unknown.

Regarding the study as a whole: Overall, about 160 TCR beta chains were annotated as cytomegalovirus-associated. A later examination showed that TCR association rates differed by HLA locus, with DRB1 most and HLA-C fewest.

The V segment lost 4 bases and the J segment 6 bases; nucleotides outside the gene matches: 9. The CDR3 spans 15 residues. Germline V gene lookup returns CDR1 SSHAT and CDR2 FNYEAQ (reference sequence). It was with 60 Vbeta and 13 Jbeta primers that the PCR ran. The repertoire was sequenced with immunoSEQ multiplex PCR; TCRdb's copy has only in-frame clones and lacks some. This table has around 200,000 clones, 70% to 80% appearing once. The chain links TRBV7-7 to TRBJ2-7; 10 bases fit TRBD2. The receptor was derived from an older woman in good health and CMV-seropositive. The specimen sequenced was PBMCs. The CDR3 loop is CASSSLAGDQGEQYF. For the CDR3, the DNA is TGTGCCAGCAGCTCCCTAGCGGGAGATCAAGGCGAGCAGTACTTC.